This T cell receptor (beta chain) was captured in a study of blood T cell repertoires in COVID-19. The V segment lost 2 bases and the J segment 11 bases; nucleotides outside the gene matches: 10. Germline V CDR1 and CDR2: LNHDA, SQIVND (reference sequence). The CDR3 is 15 amino acids. Only in-frame clones appear in the TCRdb table, and some are missing; sequencing was by immunoSEQ multiplex PCR. The table records under 200,000 clones, roughly nine tenths of them present only once. The chain uses TRBV19 and TRBJ2-2, with TRBD2 identical over 8 bases. Specimen: peripheral blood. The clonotype comes from a woman in her fifties or sixties with COVID-19, enrolled during active disease. DNA of the CDR3: TGTGCCAGTAGTATACTAGCGGGCTACCGGGTAGAGCTGTTTTTT. It codes for CASSILAGYRVELFF.